This entry lists 7 T cell receptor beta chains sequenced from one sample in a study of T-cell reconstitution after alpha-beta-depleted transplantation in children. A library of TCRbeta sequences, prepared with unique molecular identifiers, was generated. TCRdb re-analysed the PCR reads in MiXCR, keeping a single row per CDR3 protein. The sample holds 190,000 or so distinct CDR3 sequences; approximately 6.6% are singletons and the top ten take roughly 3%. Sequencing used PBMCs from the stem cell graft donor, obtained from the stem cell graft. Receptors were obtained from a human donor who donated a stem cell graft to a child with Wiskott-Aldrich syndrome.

This clonotype has more than one count but fewer than ten. V is TRBV19 and J is TRBJ2-5; the D gene is possibly TRBD2 (5 bases). CDR3 length: 11 amino acids. Trimming took 8 bases from V and 9 from J, leaving 13 bases between them. The germline V gene encodes CDR1 LNHDA and CDR2 SQIVND (reference sequence). The CDR3 DNA reads as TGTGCCAGTCATGGGCCGGAGGCCCAGTACTTC. This encodes CASHGPEAQYF. The full variable domain, in which reference TRBV19 and TRBJ2-5 provide the parts outside the CDR3, is DGGITQSPKYLFRKEGQNVTLSCEQNLNHDAMYWYRQDPGQGLRLIYYSQIVNDFQKGDIAEGYSVSREKKESFPLTVTSAQKNPTAFYLCASHGPEAQYFGPGTRLLVL.

The chain recombines TRBV5-1 with TRBJ2-1; TRBD2 is a possible D gene (6 bases). Trimming pared 2 bases from V and 6 bases from J, leaving 15 bases between. This CDR3 comprises 15 residues. The germline CDR1 and CDR2 sequences are SGHRS and YFSETQ. CDR3 sequence reads: CASSFRAGTTNEQFF. For the CDR3, the DNA is TGCGCCAGCAGCTTTCGAGCGGGCACCACCAATGAGCAGTTCTTC.

This clonotype has ten or more counts. V and J are TRBV20-1 and TRBJ2-5, with 8 bases that match TRBD1. V lost 6 bases, J lost 4 bases, and 4 bases stayed unmatched. The CDR3 length is 12 residues. Germline assignment: CDR1 DFQATT and CDR2 SNEGSKA (reference sequence). CDR3 nucleotide sequence: TGCAGTGCAATACAGGGGGGAGAGACCCAGTACTTC. It codes for CSAIQGGETQYF.

This clonotype appeared many times. The V gene is TRBV29-1, the J gene TRBJ2-5, with 10 bases matching TRBD1. The germline gives CDR1 SQVTM, CDR2 ANQGSEA. The CDR3 has 12 amino acids. Trimming cost V 6 bases and J 5 bases; bases outside gene matches: 3. The CDR3 loop reads CSVTGGEETQYF. CDR3 sequence (DNA): TGCAGCGTGACAGGGGGCGAGGAGACCCAGTACTTC.

This clonotype came up many times. This chain joins TRBV24-1 and TRBJ2-1; weak D call: TRBD1 (5 bases). V was clipped by 6 bases and J by 9 bases, with 17 bases between them. This CDR3 is 14 amino acids long. Germline V gives CDR1 KGHDR, CDR2 SFDVKD. CDR3: CATSLGAQRGEQFF. In nucleotides, the CDR3 is TGTGCCACCAGTTTAGGGGCCCAGCGAGGTGAGCAGTTCTTC.

This clonotype was seen at least ten times. The V gene is TRBV7-2, the J gene TRBJ1-2; tentative D call: TRBD1 (5 bases). Germline CDR1 and CDR2: SGHTA and FQGNSA. V lost 4 bases and J lost 1, with 13 bases in between. The CDR3 covers 15 residues. The CDR3 here is CASSSLADSNYGYTF. The CDR3 bases are TGTGCCAGCAGCTCCTTGGCTGACAGTAACTATGGCTACACCTTC.

This clonotype was found many times. The chain is built from TRBV2 and TRBJ2-1, with D possibly TRBD2 on 6 matching bases. Germline lookup yields CDR1 SNHLY and CDR2 FYNNEI. This CDR3 comprises 17 residues. V lost 6 bases to trimming and J lost 2 bases, with 20 bases between them. The DNA of the CDR3 is TGTGCCAGCAGGACGCCCCATACGGGGAGGACCTACAATGAGCAGTTCTTC. It yields the protein CASRTPHTGRTYNEQFF.